The 3 T cell receptor beta chains below come from one sample, sequenced in a study of blood T cell repertoires in COVID-19. Clones were read by immunoSEQ multiplex PCR, and TCRdb kept only the in-frame ones, dropping some. The table lists about 190,000 clones, roughly 84% of them singletons, with approximately 3% in the top ten. The sequencing input was PBMCs or T cells enriched from blood (not recorded which). The origin of the receptors is a woman in her twenties or thirties who had been exposed to COVID-19.

This chain links TRBV7-9 with TRBJ1-4, with D tentatively TRBD1 (6 bases). Germline CDR1 is SEHNR and CDR2 is FQNEAQ (reference sequence). The V end lost 3 bases, the J end lost 2 bases, and 10 bases lay between the germline ends. The CDR3 contains 15 residues. The CDR3 DNA is TGTGCCAGCAGCTTTAACAGGGATACTAATGAAAAACTGTTTTTT. This encodes CASSFNRDTNEKLFF.

The chain couples TRBV3-1 (or the pseudogene TRBV3-2) to TRBJ1-2, with TRBD1 matching 11 bases. Unmatched junction bases numbered 10, after V lost 2 bases and J lost 8 bases. The CDR3 covers 16 residues. CDR1 and CDR2 from the germline V gene are LGHDT and YNNKEL (reference sequence). CDR3 region: CASSQSWTGGGEGYTF. The CDR3 nucleotides read TGTGCCAGCAGCCAATCTTGGACAGGGGGCGGGGAAGGCTACACCTTC.

The chain combines TRBV19 with TRBJ2-1, with 11 bases fitting TRBD2. The CDR3 loop spans 17 amino acids. The ends lost 5 bases at V and 0 bases at J; junction bases unmatched: 6. CDR1 is LNHDA and CDR2 is SQIVND in the germline V gene (reference sequence). CDR3 nucleotides: TGTGCCAGTAGTCATAGCGGGGGGGCCTTCTCCTACAATGAGCAGTTCTTC. It codes for CASSHSGGAFSYNEQFF.